These T cell receptor beta chains were read from a single sample in a study of T cell changes during pregnancy in multiple sclerosis. TCRdb's table, derived via immunoSEQ multiplex PCR, lists solely in-frame clones and lacks some. The sample lists 80,000 to 100,000 clones; around 92% were seen once. The sequencing used peripheral blood, collected after pregnancy. The receptor source for this set is a female donor in good health, enrolled as a control in a pregnancy study. Both conserved end residues are part of each CDR3. The D gene is left open where the match is weak. Only part of the rows carry a size: once, few, many, or a class if the clone is expanded.

D: -; size: -; V: TRBV7-9; J: TRBJ2-3; CDR3: CASSFSGDTQYF; DNA: TGTGCCAGCAGCTTCAGCGGAGATACGCAGTATTTT
D: TRBD2; size: -; V: TRBV11-2; J: TRBJ2-3; CDR3: CASSLGTSGLTDTQYF; DNA: TGTGCCAGCAGCTTAGGCACTAGCGGGTTAACAGATACGCAGTATTTT
D: TRBD1; size: -; V: TRBV6-5; J: TRBJ1-2; CDR3: CASSYRDSRRYGYTF; DNA: TGTGCCAGCAGTTACCGGGACAGCCGTAGGTATGGCTACACCTTC
D: -; size: -; V: TRBV6-5; J: TRBJ2-1; CDR3: CASSYSTGNEQFF; DNA: TGTGCCAGCAGTTACTCCACAGGCAATGAGCAGTTCTTC
D: -; size: once; V: TRBV27; J: TRBJ1-1; CDR3: CASSSTGSVQDAFF; DNA: TGTGCCAGCAGTTCGACAGGTAGCGTTCAGGACGCTTTCTTT
D: -; size: -; V: TRBV13; J: TRBJ1-1; CDR3: CASSPRTEAFF; DNA: TGTGCCAGCAGCCCTCGGACTGAAGCTTTCTTT
D: -; size: -; V: TRBV7-9; J: TRBJ2-7; CDR3: CASSPPEHEQYF; DNA: TGTGCCAGCAGCCCCCCGGAGCACGAGCAGTACTTC
D: -; size: -; V: TRBV27; J: TRBJ1-6; CDR3: CASSRGFSSYNSPLHF; DNA: TGTGCCAGCAGCCGGGGGTTTAGCTCCTATAATTCACCCCTCCACTTT
D: -; size: -; V: TRBV11-2; J: TRBJ1-1; CDR3: CASSGSVAFF; DNA: TGTGCCAGCAGCGGTTCAGTTGCTTTCTTT
D: TRBD1; size: -; V: TRBV19; J: TRBJ2-2; CDR3: CARPGQGQRTGELFF; DNA: TGTGCCAGACCCGGACAGGGACAAAGGACCGGGGAGCTGTTTTTT
D: -; size: -; V: TRBV2; J: TRBJ2-1; CDR3: CASSERGLYNEQFF; DNA: TGTGCCAGCAGTGAACGAGGGCTATACAATGAGCAGTTCTTC
D: -; size: -; V: TRBV5-4; J: TRBJ2-3; CDR3: CASSGRGATDTQYF; DNA: TGTGCCAGCAGCGGAAGAGGAGCCACAGATACGCAGTATTTT
D: TRBD2; size: once; V: TRBV5-6; J: TRBJ2-1; CDR3: CASSLGDSGLNEQFF; DNA: TGTGCCAGCAGCTTGGGGGATAGCGGGCTTAATGAGCAGTTCTTC
D: -; size: few; V: TRBV15; J: TRBJ1-1; CDR3: CATSRVGALQEAFF; DNA: TGTGCCACCAGCAGAGTAGGGGCGTTACAGGAAGCTTTCTTT
D: TRBD1; size: -; V: TRBV7-9; J: TRBJ1-4; CDR3: CASSFAGTAGLKLFF; DNA: TGTGCCAGCAGCTTCGCCGGGACAGCCGGTTTAAAACTGTTTTTT
D: TRBD1; size: once; V: TRBV18; J: TRBJ1-4; CDR3: CASSRRQGENEKLFF; DNA: TGTGCCAGCTCACGCCGACAGGGTGAGAATGAAAAACTGTTTTTT
D: TRBD1; size: -; V: TRBV7-9; J: TRBJ1-2; CDR3: CASSNPGQGNGYTF; DNA: TGTGCCAGCAGCAATCCGGGACAGGGAAATGGCTACACCTTC
D: TRBD1; size: -; V: TRBV28; J: TRBJ1-2; CDR3: CASSLQGTGGRGGYTF; DNA: TGTGCCAGCAGTTTACAAGGGACAGGGGGGAGAGGGGGCTACACCTTC
D: -; size: -; V: TRBV4-3; J: TRBJ1-2; CDR3: CASSQARGSDYGHTF; DNA: TGCGCCAGCAGCCAAGCCCGGGGTAGCGACTATGGCCACACCTTC
D: -; size: -; V: TRBV5-4; J: TRBJ2-1; CDR3: CASSVGGGQFF; DNA: TGTGCCAGCAGTGTGGGGGGAGGTCAGTTCTTC